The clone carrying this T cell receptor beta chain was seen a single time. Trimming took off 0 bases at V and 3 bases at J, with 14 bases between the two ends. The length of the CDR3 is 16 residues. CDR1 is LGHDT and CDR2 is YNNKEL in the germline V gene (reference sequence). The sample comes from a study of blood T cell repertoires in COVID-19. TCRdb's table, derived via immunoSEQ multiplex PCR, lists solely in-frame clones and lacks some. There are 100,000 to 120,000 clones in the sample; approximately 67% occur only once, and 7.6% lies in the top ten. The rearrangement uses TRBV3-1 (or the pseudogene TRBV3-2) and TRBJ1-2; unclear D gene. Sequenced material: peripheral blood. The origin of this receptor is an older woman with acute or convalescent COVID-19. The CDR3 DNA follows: TGTGCCAGCAGCCAAGATCGAGGGTCGAACCACTATGGCTACACCTTC. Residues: CASSQDRGSNHYGYTF.